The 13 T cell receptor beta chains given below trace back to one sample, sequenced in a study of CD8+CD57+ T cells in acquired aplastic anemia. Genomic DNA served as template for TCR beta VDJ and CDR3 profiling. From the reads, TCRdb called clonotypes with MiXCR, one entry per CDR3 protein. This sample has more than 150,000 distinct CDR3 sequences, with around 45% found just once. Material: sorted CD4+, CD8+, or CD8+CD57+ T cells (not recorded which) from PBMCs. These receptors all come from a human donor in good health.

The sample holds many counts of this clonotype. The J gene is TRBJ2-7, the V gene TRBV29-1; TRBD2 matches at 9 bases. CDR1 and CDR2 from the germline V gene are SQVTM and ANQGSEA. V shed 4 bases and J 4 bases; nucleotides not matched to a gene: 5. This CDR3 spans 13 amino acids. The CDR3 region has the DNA TGCAGCGTTGGGGCTAGCGGGACTTACGAGCAGTACTTC. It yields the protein CSVGASGTYEQYF.

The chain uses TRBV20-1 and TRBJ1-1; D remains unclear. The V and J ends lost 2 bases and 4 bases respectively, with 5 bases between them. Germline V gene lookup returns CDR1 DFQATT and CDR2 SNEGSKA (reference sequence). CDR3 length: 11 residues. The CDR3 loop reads CSARHFTEAFF. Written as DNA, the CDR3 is TGCAGTGCTAGACACTTCACTGAAGCTTTCTTT.

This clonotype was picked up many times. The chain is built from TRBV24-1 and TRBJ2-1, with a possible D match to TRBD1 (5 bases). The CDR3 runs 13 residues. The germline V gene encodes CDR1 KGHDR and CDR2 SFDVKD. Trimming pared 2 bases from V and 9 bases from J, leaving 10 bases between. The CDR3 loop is CATSDSTDVEQFF. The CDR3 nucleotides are TGTGCCACCAGTGATTCGACAGACGTTGAGCAGTTCTTC.

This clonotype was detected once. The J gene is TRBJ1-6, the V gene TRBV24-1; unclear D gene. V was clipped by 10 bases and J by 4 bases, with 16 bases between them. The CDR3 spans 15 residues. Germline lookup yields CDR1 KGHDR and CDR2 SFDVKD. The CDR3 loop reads CATSSSSGYNSPLHF. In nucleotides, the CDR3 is TGTGCCACATCGTCTTCATCGGGATATAATTCACCCCTCCACTTT.

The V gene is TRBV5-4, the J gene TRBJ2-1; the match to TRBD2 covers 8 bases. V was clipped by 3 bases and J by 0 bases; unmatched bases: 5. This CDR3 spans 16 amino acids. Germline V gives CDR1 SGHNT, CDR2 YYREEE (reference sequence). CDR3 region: CASSWGGGSSYNEQFF. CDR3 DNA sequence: TGTGCCAGCAGCTGGGGCGGGGGGAGCTCCTACAATGAGCAGTTCTTC.

CDR3: CASRSRRGSTEAFF. The DNA for the CDR3 is TGTGCCAGCCGCTCCCGACGGGGGTCAACTGAAGCTTTCTTT. The chain employs TRBV12-3 or TRBV12-4 and TRBJ1-1; perhaps TRBD1 as D (5 bases). V lost 8 bases and J 5 bases, leaving 18 bases between the germline ends. This CDR3 has 14 amino acids.

The CDR3 DNA reads as TGTGCCAGTAGCCTTCGGGGCAGTAAGGCCTACGAGCAGTACTTC. Protein product: CASSLRGSKAYEQYF. J is TRBJ2-7 and V is TRBV19, with D tentatively TRBD1 or TRBD2 (5 bases each). Germline assignment: CDR1 LNHDA and CDR2 SQIVND (reference sequence). V was cut by 6 bases and J by 2 bases, with 17 bases left in between. The CDR3 extends over 15 amino acids.

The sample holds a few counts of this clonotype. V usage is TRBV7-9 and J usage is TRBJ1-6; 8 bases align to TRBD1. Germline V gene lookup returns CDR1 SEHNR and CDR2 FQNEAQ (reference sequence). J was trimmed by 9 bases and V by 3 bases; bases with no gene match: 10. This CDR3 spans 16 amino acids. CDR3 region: CASSLGLTGAGSPLHF. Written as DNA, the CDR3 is TGTGCCAGCAGCTTGGGCTTGACAGGGGCCGGTTCACCCCTCCACTTT.

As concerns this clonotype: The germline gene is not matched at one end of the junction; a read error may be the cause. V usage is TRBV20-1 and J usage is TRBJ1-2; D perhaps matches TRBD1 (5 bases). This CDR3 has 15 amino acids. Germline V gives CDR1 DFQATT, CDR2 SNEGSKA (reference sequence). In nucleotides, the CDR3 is TGCAGTGCTAGCCGATTGACAGCTTATCTCTATGGCTGCACCTTC. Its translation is CSASRLTAYLYGCTF.

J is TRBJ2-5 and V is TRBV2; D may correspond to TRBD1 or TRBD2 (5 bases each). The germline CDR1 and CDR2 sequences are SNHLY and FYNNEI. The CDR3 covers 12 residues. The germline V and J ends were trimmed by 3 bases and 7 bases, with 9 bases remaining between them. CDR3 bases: TGTGCCAGCAGTGATATGAGGGGGACCCAGTACTTC. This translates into CASSDMRGTQYF.

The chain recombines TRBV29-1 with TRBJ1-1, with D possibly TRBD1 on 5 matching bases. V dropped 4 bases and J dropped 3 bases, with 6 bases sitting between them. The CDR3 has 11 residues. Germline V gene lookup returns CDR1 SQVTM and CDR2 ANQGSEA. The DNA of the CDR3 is TGCAGCGTTGTACAGGACACTGAAGCTTTCTTT. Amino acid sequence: CSVVQDTEAFF.

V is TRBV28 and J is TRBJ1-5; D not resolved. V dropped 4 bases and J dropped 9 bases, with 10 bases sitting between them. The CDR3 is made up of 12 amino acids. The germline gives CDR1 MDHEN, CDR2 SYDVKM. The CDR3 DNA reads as TGTGCCAGCAGTTGGGGAGCAGGGCCCCAGCATTTT. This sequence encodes CASSWGAGPQHF.

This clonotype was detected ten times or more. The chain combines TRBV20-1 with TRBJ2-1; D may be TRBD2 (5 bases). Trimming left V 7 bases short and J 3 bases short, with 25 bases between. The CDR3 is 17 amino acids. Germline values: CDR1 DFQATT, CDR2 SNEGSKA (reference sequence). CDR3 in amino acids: CSGLGRGLSGYYNEQFF. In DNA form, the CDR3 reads TGCAGTGGTTTAGGACGCGGACTTTCGGGGTACTACAATGAGCAGTTCTTC.